The 22 T cell receptor beta chains given below trace back to one sample, sequenced in a study of T cells in Graves' hyperthyroidism and ophthalmopathy. Amplification of TCR beta CDR3 regions used RNA as the template. First-round RT-PCR of the TCR CDR3 relied on the HTBI primer set. TCRdb re-called the multiplex PCR reads with MiXCR, one entry per CDR3 protein. The sample holds a few hundred thousand distinct CDR3 sequences, roughly 15% seen once. Input material: blood. These receptor sequences come from a woman aged 30 to 39 with Graves' ophthalmopathy.

This clonotype came up many times. The rearrangement uses TRBV6-1 and TRBJ2-7, with 9 bases lining up with TRBD1. V lost 6 bases to trimming and J lost 2 bases; unmatched junction nucleotides: 11. The CDR3 is 16 residues long. The germline V gene has CDR1 MNHNS and CDR2 SASEGT. The CDR3 here is CASRERARTGAYEQYF. DNA of the CDR3: TGTGCCAGCAGAGAGAGGGCCCGGACAGGGGCCTACGAGCAGTACTTC.

This clonotype was seen only a few times. This sequence joins TRBV18 and TRBJ2-1; 8 positions agree with TRBD2. Germline CDR1 KGHSH, CDR2 LQKENI. There are 15 residues in the CDR3. V shed 0 bases, J shed 7 bases, and the junction held 5 bases outside the gene matches. CDR3 in DNA: TGTGCCAGCTCACCACCGGGAGCGGGGGCTAATGAGCAGTTCTTC. Residues: CASSPPGAGANEQFF.

This clonotype was detected many times. This chain uses TRBV6-5 with TRBJ2-1; D may be TRBD1 (6 bases). V was cut by 2 bases and J by 1 base, with 15 bases left in between. Germline-derived CDR1 and CDR2 are MNHEY and SVGAGI. This CDR3 has 17 amino acids. As DNA, the CDR3 is TGTGCCAGCAGTTACAAAGTTCCAGGGGATTCCTACAATGAGCAGTTCTTC. Translated: CASSYKVPGDSYNEQFF.

This clonotype was seen ten or more times. This chain uses TRBV12-3 or TRBV12-4 with TRBJ1-2, with 11 bases fitting TRBD1. CDR3 length equals 13 residues. Trimming cost V 6 bases and J 8 bases; bases outside gene matches: 5. As DNA, the CDR3 is TGTGCCAGCAGAGGACAGGGGGCGAAGGGCTACACCTTC. This encodes CASRGQGAKGYTF.

This clonotype has a handful of counts. The V gene is TRBV9, the J gene TRBJ1-5; the D is unclear. Trimming stripped 0 bases from V and 6 bases from J, with 10 bases between. The CDR3 loop spans 14 amino acids. The germline gives CDR1 SGDLS, CDR2 YYNGEE. The CDR3 DNA sequence: TGTGCCAGCAGCGTAGGTGGAGCTTCTCAGCCCCAGCATTTT. Amino acids: CASSVGGASQPQHF.

This clonotype has ten or more counts. The chain uses TRBV5-1 and TRBJ1-2, with 7 nucleotides matching TRBD1. The CDR3 has 14 amino acids. CDR1 and CDR2 from the germline V gene are SGHRS and YFSETQ. V lost 4 bases, J lost 2 bases, and 5 bases stayed unmatched. This chain's CDR3 is CASSLVTGNYGYTF. The CDR3 nucleotides are TGCGCCAGCAGCCTGGTGACAGGGAACTATGGCTACACCTTC.

This clonotype was recorded many times. This chain uses TRBV2 with TRBJ2-7, with a possible D match to TRBD1 (6 bases). This CDR3 contains 14 residues. The germline gives CDR1 SNHLY, CDR2 FYNNEI. V was trimmed by 7 bases and J by 2 bases, leaving 15 bases between them. The CDR3 coding sequence is TGTGCCAGCACGATCAGACAGGCCGCCTACGAGCAGTACTTC. Protein product: CASTIRQAAYEQYF. The full variable domain, rest sourced from reference TRBV2 and TRBJ2-7, is EPEVTQTPSHQVTQMGQEVILRCVPISNHLYFYWYRQILGQKVEFLVSFYNNEISEKSEIFDDQFSVERPDGSNFTLKIRSTKLEDSAMYFCASTIRQAAYEQYFGPGTRLTVT.

This clonotype was picked up a small number of times. The CDR3 DNA reads as TGCGCCAGCAGGACAGGGCGGAACCAGAACACTGAAGCTTTCTTT. Its protein product is CASRTGRNQNTEAFF. This chain joins TRBV10-2 and TRBJ1-1, with 7 nucleotides matching TRBD1. Germline assignment: CDR1 WSHSY and CDR2 SAAADI. The J segment lost 1 base and the V segment lost 6 bases, leaving 8 bases of the junction unmatched. The CDR3 has 15 amino acids.

The rearrangement uses TRBV28 and TRBJ1-6; 7 nucleotides agree with TRBD1. The ends lost 5 bases at V and 9 bases at J; junction bases unmatched: 13. Germline CDR1 reads MDHEN; CDR2 reads SYDVKM. There are 16 residues in the CDR3. The CDR3 nucleotides read TGTGCCAGCAGTCCGAGACAGGGAAGCTGGTTTTCACCCCTCCACTTT. Its protein product is CASSPRQGSWFSPLHF.

This clonotype occurred many times. V is TRBV10-2 and J is TRBJ1-5; D might be TRBD1 (5 bases). This CDR3 is 17 amino acids long. Trimming shortened V by 4 bases and J by 0 bases, and 16 bases separated the two germline ends. The germline V gene encodes CDR1 WSHSY and CDR2 SAAADI. The CDR3 is CASSGGAGGYSNQPQHF. Written as DNA, the CDR3 is TGCGCCAGCAGTGGGGGCGCCGGAGGGTATAGCAATCAGCCCCAGCATTTT.

This clonotype was seen only a few times. CDR3 loop: CASSLKANQPQHF. For the CDR3, the DNA is TGTGCCAGCAGCCTCAAGGCCAATCAGCCCCAGCATTTT. The chain couples TRBV7-9 to TRBJ1-5, with D uncertain. Germline V gene lookup returns CDR1 SEHNR and CDR2 FQNEAQ (reference sequence). With 5 bases removed from V and 3 bases from J, the gap between germline ends came to 8 bases. CDR3 size: 13 residues.

This chain links TRBV5-4 with TRBJ1-2; 8 nucleotides agree with TRBD1. After removal of 7 bases from V and 2 bases from J, the junction contained 7 bases not matched to a gene. The CDR3 length is 14 residues. Germline V gene data show CDR1 as SGHNT and CDR2 as YYREEE (reference sequence). The CDR3 spells CASFGQGFNYGYTF. CDR3 DNA: TGTGCCAGCTTCGGACAGGGCTTCAACTATGGCTACACCTTC.

This clonotype occurred many times. The chain joins TRBV28 to TRBJ1-1, with TRBD1 matching over 7 bases. The V segment lost 7 bases and the J segment 1 base; nucleotides outside the gene matches: 6. Germline values: CDR1 MDHEN, CDR2 SYDVKM. The CDR3 contains 14 residues. The CDR3 protein is CASNRDRKNTEAFF. The CDR3 DNA reads TGTGCCAGCAACCGGGACAGAAAGAACACTGAAGCTTTCTTT. The whole variable domain, remainder taken from reference TRBV28 and TRBJ1-1, is DVKVTQSSRYLVKRTGEKVFLECVQDMDHENMFWYRQDPGLGLRLIYFSYDVKMKEKGDIPEGYSVSREKKERFSLILESASTNQTSMYLCASNRDRKNTEAFFGQGTRLTVV.

In its sample, this clonotype was seen a few times. The chain joins TRBV12-3 or TRBV12-4 to TRBJ1-2; tentatively, D is TRBD1 (5 bases). Trimming stripped 5 bases from V and 8 bases from J, with 21 bases between. The CDR3 length is 15 residues. The CDR3 nucleotides are TGTGCCAGCAGTGGGGGACGTGGCGGGGGGTCCGGCTACACCTTC. Translating it yields CASSGGRGGGSGYTF.

CDR3 nucleotide sequence: TGTGCCAGCAGCTTCTCGACTAGCGGGGGCAAAAACAATGAGCAGTTCTTC. This encodes CASSFSTSGGKNNEQFF. The rearrangement joins TRBV7-2 to TRBJ2-1; 12 bases agree with TRBD2. This CDR3 has 17 residues. J lost 5 bases, V lost 3 bases, and 8 bases had no gene match. The germline V gene has CDR1 SGHTA and CDR2 FQGNSA.

This clonotype has ten or more counts. This chain uses TRBV20-1 with TRBJ1-6; 11 positions match TRBD1. The length of the CDR3 is 20 residues. CDR1 and CDR2 from the germline V gene are DFQATT and SNEGSKA (reference sequence). The J segment lost 9 bases and the V segment lost 2 bases, leaving 21 bases of the junction unmatched. CDR3 sequence: CSARSSLPGQGVLVFSPLHF. CDR3 sequence (DNA): TGCAGTGCTAGATCCTCTCTTCCGGGACAGGGGGTTTTAGTTTTTTCACCCCTCCACTTT.

There are many counts of this clonotype. The V call is TRBV7-2, the J call TRBJ2-5; tentatively, D is TRBD2 (6 bases). This CDR3 has 16 residues. The germline V and J ends were trimmed by 3 bases and 5 bases, with 19 bases remaining between them. The germline CDR1 and CDR2 sequences are SGHTA and FQGNSA. The CDR3 nucleotides are TGTGCCAGCAGCTTGCATCAGGCCGGGGGTGTGGAGACCCAGTACTTC. Amino acid sequence: CASSLHQAGGVETQYF.

A word on this clonotype: This clone may be a read error of a much larger clone one base away. The rearrangement uses TRBV30 and TRBJ1-4, with 7 bases matching TRBD1. The CDR3 extends over 14 amino acids. From germline, CDR1 is GTSNPN and CDR2 SVGIG (reference sequence). CDR3 protein: CAWGVQGTKEKLFF. CDR3 in DNA: TGTGCCTGGGGTGTACAGGGGACTAAGGAAAAACTGTTTTTT. The whole variable domain, remainder taken from reference TRBV30 and TRBJ1-4, is SQTIHQWPATLVQPVGSPLSLECTVEGTSNPNLYWYRQAAGRGLQLLFYSVGIGQISSEVPQNLSASRPQDRQFILSSKKLLLSDSGFYLCAWGVQGTKEKLFFGSGTQLSVL.

The chain has TRBV4-1 and TRBJ2-1, with 9 bases lining up with TRBD2. V dropped 0 bases and J dropped 3; count of bases not matched to a gene: 6. The CDR3 extends over 17 amino acids. CDR1 and CDR2 (germline): MGHRA, YSYEKL. CDR3 DNA: TGCGCCAGCAGCCAAGAAGGCGGTAGCGGGGGCTACAATGAGCAGTTCTTC. Encoded protein: CASSQEGGSGGYNEQFF.

This clonotype was counted ten times or more. V gene TRBV7-3 combines with J gene TRBJ2-3; 10 bases align to TRBD2. The CDR3 consists of 14 residues. V shed 4 bases and J 4 bases; nucleotides not matched to a gene: 2. Germline CDR1 and CDR2: SGHTA and FQGTGA. The CDR3 DNA is TGTGCCAGCAGCTACGGACTAGCGGCAGATACGCAGTATTTT. Residues: CASSYGLAADTQYF.

This clonotype has just a few counts. The rearrangement links TRBV20-1 to TRBJ2-7, with 7 bases matching TRBD1. The CDR3 is made up of 13 amino acids. Per germline, CDR1 DFQATT and CDR2 SNEGSKA (reference sequence). Losses at the gene ends were 4 bases for V and 0 bases for J; bases not matched to a gene: 3. Here the CDR3 reads CSAKQGFSYEQYF. CDR3 sequence (DNA): TGCAGTGCTAAACAGGGGTTCTCCTACGAGCAGTACTTC.

This sequence joins TRBV12-3 or TRBV12-4 and TRBJ1-5; D not certain. The CDR3 totals 16 residues. Deletions cut 8 bases from V and 3 bases from J, with 20 bases between. CDR3 in amino acids: CASGRTEGKNNQPQHF. The CDR3 DNA follows: TGTGCCAGCGGACGGACGGAAGGTAAAAACAATCAGCCCCAGCATTTT.